This T cell receptor (beta chain) derives from a study of CD8+ T cells in alopecia areata. The treatment: oral pan-JAK inhibitor, 5-10 mg twice daily. Researchers took lesional scalp punch biopsies and peripheral blood from people who were alopecia areata patients. A FACSAria was used to sort CD4+ and CD8+ T cells. These cells came from PBMCs. RNA extraction was followed by reverse transcription into cDNA, which acted as the sequencing template. The protocol was immunoSEQ multiplex PCR, while the TCRdb copy is restricted to in-frame clones and leaves out a portion. The data show about 140,000 clones, with roughly 54% seen just once and approximately 15% held by the top ten. This clone was observed at least ten times. V shed 4 bases and J shed 3 bases, with 7 bases lying between them. CDR3 length equals 13 residues. Germline values: CDR1 MRHNA, CDR2 SNTAGT.

The source is a human donor with alopecia areata. Sequencing used CD8+ T cells sorted from blood, obtained at week 4, from a patient treated with tofacitinib. The chain combines TRBV6-4 with TRBJ2-1, with D maybe TRBD1 (6 bases). The CDR3 is CASSGDNYNEQFF. Here the CDR3 DNA reads TGTGCCAGCAGTGGGGACAACTACAATGAGCAGTTCTTC.